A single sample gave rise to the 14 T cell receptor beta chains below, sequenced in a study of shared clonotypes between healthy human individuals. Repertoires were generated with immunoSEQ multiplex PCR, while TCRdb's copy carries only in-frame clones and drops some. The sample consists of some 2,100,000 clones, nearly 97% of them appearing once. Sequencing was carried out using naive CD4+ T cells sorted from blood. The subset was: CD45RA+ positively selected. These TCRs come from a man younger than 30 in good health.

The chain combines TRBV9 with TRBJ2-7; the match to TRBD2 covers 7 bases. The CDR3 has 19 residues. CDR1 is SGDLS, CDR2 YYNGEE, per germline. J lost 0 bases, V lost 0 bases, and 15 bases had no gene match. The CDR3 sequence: CASSVGISGSTHNSYEQYF. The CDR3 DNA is TGTGCCAGCAGCGTAGGAATTAGCGGGTCTACCCATAACTCCTACGAGCAGTACTTC.

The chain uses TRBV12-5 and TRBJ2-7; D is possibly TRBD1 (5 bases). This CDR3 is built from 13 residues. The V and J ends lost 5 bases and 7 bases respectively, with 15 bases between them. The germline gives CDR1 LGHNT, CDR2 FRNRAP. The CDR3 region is CASGIDSASEQYF. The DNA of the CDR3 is TGTGCTAGTGGTATCGACAGCGCTAGTGAGCAGTACTTC.

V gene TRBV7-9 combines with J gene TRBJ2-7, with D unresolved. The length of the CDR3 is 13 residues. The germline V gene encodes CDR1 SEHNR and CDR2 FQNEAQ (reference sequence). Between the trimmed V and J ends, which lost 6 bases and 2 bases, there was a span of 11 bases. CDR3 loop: CASRGRDAYEQYF. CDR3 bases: TGTGCCAGCAGAGGGCGAGATGCCTACGAGCAGTACTTC.

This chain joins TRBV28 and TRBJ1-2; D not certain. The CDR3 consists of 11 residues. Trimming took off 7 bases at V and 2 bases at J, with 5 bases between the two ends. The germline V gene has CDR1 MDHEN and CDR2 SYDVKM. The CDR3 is CASNNNYGYTF. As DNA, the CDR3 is TGTGCCAGCAATAACAACTATGGCTACACCTTC.

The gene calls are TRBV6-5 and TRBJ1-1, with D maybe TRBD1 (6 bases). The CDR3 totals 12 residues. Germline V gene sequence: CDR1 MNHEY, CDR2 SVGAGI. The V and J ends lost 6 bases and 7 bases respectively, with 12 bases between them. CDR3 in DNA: TGTGCCAGCAGGAACAGGGCCGATGAAGCTTTCTTT. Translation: CASRNRADEAFF.

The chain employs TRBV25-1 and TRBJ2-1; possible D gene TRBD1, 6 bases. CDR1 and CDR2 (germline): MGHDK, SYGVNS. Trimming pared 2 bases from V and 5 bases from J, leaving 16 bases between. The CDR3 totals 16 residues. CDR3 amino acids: CASSELGAKGDNEQFF. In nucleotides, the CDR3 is TGTGCCAGCAGTGAACTAGGAGCTAAGGGGGACAATGAGCAGTTCTTC. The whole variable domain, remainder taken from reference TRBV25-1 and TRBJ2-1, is EADIYQTPRYLVIGTGKKITLECSQTMGHDKMYWYQQDPGMELHLIHYSYGVNSTEKGDLSSESTVSRIRTEHFPLTLESARPSHTSQYLCASSELGAKGDNEQFFGPGTRLTVL.

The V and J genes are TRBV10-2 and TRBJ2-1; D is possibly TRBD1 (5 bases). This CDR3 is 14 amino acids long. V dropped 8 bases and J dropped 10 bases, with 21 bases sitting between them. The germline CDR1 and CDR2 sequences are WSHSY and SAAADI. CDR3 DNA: TGCGCCAGCTGTTCACTCAGGGTACGCAGCGAGCAGTTCTTC. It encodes CASCSLRVRSEQFF.

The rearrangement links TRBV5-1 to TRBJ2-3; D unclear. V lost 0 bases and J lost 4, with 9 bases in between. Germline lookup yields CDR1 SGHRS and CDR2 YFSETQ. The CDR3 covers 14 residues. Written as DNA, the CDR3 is TGCGCCAGCAGCTTGGCCCAACGCGCAGATACGCAGTATTTT. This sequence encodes CASSLAQRADTQYF.

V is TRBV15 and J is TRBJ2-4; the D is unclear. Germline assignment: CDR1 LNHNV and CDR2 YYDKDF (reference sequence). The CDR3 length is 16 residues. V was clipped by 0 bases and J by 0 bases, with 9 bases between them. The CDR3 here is CATSRDGSLAKNIQYF. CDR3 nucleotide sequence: TGTGCCACCAGCAGAGACGGCTCTTTAGCCAAAAACATTCAGTACTTC.

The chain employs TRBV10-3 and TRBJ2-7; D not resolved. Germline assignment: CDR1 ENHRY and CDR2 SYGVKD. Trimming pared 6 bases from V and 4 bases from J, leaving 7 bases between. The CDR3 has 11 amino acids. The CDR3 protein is CAIRAEYEQYF. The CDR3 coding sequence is TGTGCCATCAGGGCCGAATACGAGCAGTACTTC.

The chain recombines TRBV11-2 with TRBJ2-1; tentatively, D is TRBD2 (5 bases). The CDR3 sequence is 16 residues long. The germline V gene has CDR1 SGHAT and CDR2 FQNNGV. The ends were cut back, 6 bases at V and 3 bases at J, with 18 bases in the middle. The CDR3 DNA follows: TGTGCCAGCAGTCCCGTGGGGAGTGTGCACTACAATGAGCAGTTCTTC. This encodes CASSPVGSVHYNEQFF.

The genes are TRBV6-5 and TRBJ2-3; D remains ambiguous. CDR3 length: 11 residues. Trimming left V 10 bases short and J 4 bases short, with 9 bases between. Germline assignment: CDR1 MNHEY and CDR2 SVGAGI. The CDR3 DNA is TGTGCCACCCTCCGCTCAGATACGCAGTATTTT. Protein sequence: CATLRSDTQYF.

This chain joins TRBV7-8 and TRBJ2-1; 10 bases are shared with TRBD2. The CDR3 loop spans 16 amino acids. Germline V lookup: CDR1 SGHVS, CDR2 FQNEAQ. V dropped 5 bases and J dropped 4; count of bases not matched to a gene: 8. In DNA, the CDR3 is TGTGCCAGCAGCCCGGACGGACTAGCGGATTACAATGAGCAGTTCTTC. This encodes CASSPDGLADYNEQFF.

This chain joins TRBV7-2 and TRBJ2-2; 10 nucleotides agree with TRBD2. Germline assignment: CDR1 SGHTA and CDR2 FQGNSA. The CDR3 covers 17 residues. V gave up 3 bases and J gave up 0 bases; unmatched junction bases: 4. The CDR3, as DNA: TGTGCCAGCAGCTTTGGACTAGCGGCCTCGAACACCGGGGAGCTGTTTTTT. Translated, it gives CASSFGLAASNTGELFF.